Shown below are 12 T cell receptor beta chains from a single sample sequenced in a study of early T cells in non-severe SARS-CoV-2 infection. TCRdb processed the 5' RACE reads anew with MiXCR; each CDR3 protein has one entry. The repertoire holds some 54,000 distinct CDR3 sequences, with under 10% as singletons. Source material: whole blood. The receptors originated from an adult who was a healthcare worker with PCR-confirmed SARS-CoV-2 infection or an uninfected control (not recorded which).

The chain employs TRBV7-8 and TRBJ2-1; D gene uncertain. This CDR3 is 16 amino acids long. The germline V and J ends were trimmed by 1 base and 3 bases, with 13 bases remaining between them. The V gene's germline CDR1 is SGHVS and CDR2 FQNEAQ. CDR3 in DNA: TGTGCCAGCAGCTTAGAGGGCGCCCCGGTCTACAATGAGCAGTTCTTC. Translating it yields CASSLEGAPVYNEQFF.

This clonotype has at least ten counts. The chain's CDR3 is CASSPKQVNYGYTF. The CDR3 nucleotides read TGTGCCAGCAGCCCTAAACAGGTCAACTATGGCTACACCTTC. The V and J genes are TRBV12-3 or TRBV12-4 and TRBJ1-2; a weak D match, TRBD1 (5 bases). Trimming removed 6 bases at V and 2 bases at J, with 13 bases between. The CDR3 sequence is 14 residues long.

In its sample, this clonotype was seen a few times. The chain employs TRBV28 and TRBJ2-7; 9 nucleotides align to TRBD2. The CDR3 has 15 residues. Germline V gives CDR1 MDHEN, CDR2 SYDVKM. Trimming removed 4 bases from V and 3 bases from J; junction bases left unmatched: 7. The CDR3 bases are TGTGCCAGCAGTTCCGGTAGCGGGAGTGGCTACGAGCAGTACTTC. This encodes CASSSGSGSGYEQYF.

Ten or more counts support this clonotype. The chain is built from TRBV29-1 and TRBJ2-1; 11 bases agree with TRBD1. This CDR3 region has 13 residues. V was clipped by 7 bases and J by 7 bases; unmatched bases: 6. The germline gives CDR1 SQVTM, CDR2 ANQGSEA. The CDR3 sequence is CSGRTGGRNEQFF. The DNA of the CDR3 is TGCAGCGGGCGGACAGGGGGCAGGAATGAGCAGTTCTTC.

This clonotype was seen more than once but under ten times. The chain links TRBV6-2 or TRBV6-3 to TRBJ2-1; D possibly corresponds to TRBD2 (5 bases). This CDR3 comprises 13 residues. Germline assignment: CDR1 MNHEY and CDR2 SVGEGT. Trimming removed 0 bases at V and 14 bases at J, with 14 bases between. The CDR3 loop reads CASSYSGRRGKFF. CDR3 DNA sequence: TGTGCCAGCAGTTACTCGGGGAGACGAGGGAAGTTCTTC.

This clonotype was counted ten times or more. The chain employs TRBV11-3 and TRBJ2-1; D gene ambiguous. Germline CDR1 is SGHNT and CDR2 is YENEEA. Trimming stripped 5 bases from V and 4 bases from J, with 15 bases between. The CDR3 contains 15 residues. CDR3 DNA sequence: TGTGCCAGCAGCCTACGGGTGGCCCCGTACAATGAGCAGTTCTTC. This translates into CASSLRVAPYNEQFF.

About this clonotype itself: A much larger clone lies a single base off, so this may be a read error. V is TRBV6-1 and J is TRBJ2-6, with D perhaps being TRBD1 or TRBD2 (5 bases each). The germline gives CDR1 MNHNS, CDR2 SASEGT. The CDR3 runs to 13 residues. The CDR3 protein is CASEQTGANILTF. The DNA of the CDR3 is TGTGCCAGCGAACAAACCGGGGCCAACATCCTGACTTTC.

There are many counts of this clonotype. V gene TRBV20-1 combines with J gene TRBJ2-7; D gene ambiguous. Germline values: CDR1 DFQATT, CDR2 SNEGSKA (reference sequence). CDR3 size: 13 residues. Trimming removed 7 bases at V and 0 bases at J, with 13 bases between. The CDR3 spells CSVPDPGSYEQYF. The CDR3 nucleotides read TGCAGTGTCCCCGACCCAGGCTCCTACGAGCAGTACTTC.

This clonotype was recorded a few times. The chain links TRBV18 to TRBJ2-3; 9 nucleotides line up with TRBD2. CDR1 KGHSH and CDR2 LQKENI come from the germline V gene. J lost 2 bases, V lost 2 bases, and 5 bases had no gene match. CDR3 length equals 16 residues. CDR3 residues: CASSPNRLAVTDTQYF. The CDR3 DNA reads TGTGCCAGCTCACCAAATCGACTAGCGGTCACAGATACGCAGTATTTT. The full variable domain, rest sourced from reference TRBV18 and TRBJ2-3, is NAGVMQNPRHLVRRRGQEARLRCSPMKGHSHVYWYRQLPEEGLKFMVYLQKENIIDESGMPKERFSAEFPKEGPSILRIQQVVRGDSAAYFCASSPNRLAVTDTQYFGPGTRLTVL.

This chain joins TRBV7-9 and TRBJ2-1; 13 positions agree with TRBD2. J was trimmed by 10 bases and V by 4 bases; bases with no gene match: 7. CDR3 length: 15 residues. Germline V gene sequence: CDR1 SEHNR, CDR2 FQNEAQ (reference sequence). CDR3 loop: CASSSWTSGSEEQFF. The CDR3 DNA sequence: TGTGCCAGCAGCTCCTGGACTAGCGGGAGTGAAGAGCAGTTCTTC.

The rearrangement joins TRBV9 to TRBJ2-2; a possible D gene is TRBD1 (6 bases). The CDR3 extends over 15 amino acids. Trimming shortened V by 0 bases and J by 7 bases, and 13 bases separated the two germline ends. Per the germline V gene, CDR1 is SGDLS and CDR2 is YYNGEE. DNA for the CDR3: TGTGCCAGCAGCGTAGCTTCAGGGGCCCACGGGGAGCTGTTTTTT. It codes for CASSVASGAHGELFF.

This rearrangement joins TRBV27 to TRBJ2-1, with D unclear. CDR3 length: 14 amino acids. The germline V and J ends were trimmed by 2 bases and 4 bases, with 9 bases remaining between them. CDR1 is MNHEY and CDR2 is SMNVEV in the germline V gene (reference sequence). This chain's CDR3 is CASSLLTPYNEQFF. DNA of the CDR3: TGTGCCAGCAGTTTACTAACACCGTACAATGAGCAGTTCTTC.